The 10 T cell receptor beta chains below all came from one sample that was sequenced in a study of blood T cell repertoires in COVID-19. Libraries were prepared by immunoSEQ multiplex PCR; TCRdb keeps only in-frame clonotypes and omits some of them. The sample lists 160,000 or so clones, less than 90% seen once, with 2% to 3% in the top ten. Sequencing input: peripheral blood. The receptors originated from a woman in her seventies with acute or convalescent COVID-19.

The genes are TRBV30 and TRBJ1-4, with D possibly matching TRBD1 (6 bases). The V gene lost 0 bases and the J gene lost 3 bases, with 11 bases spanning the gap. The CDR3 covers 15 residues. The germline V gene has CDR1 GTSNPN and CDR2 SVGIG (reference sequence). CDR3 loop: CAWSVLQGANEKLFF. The CDR3, as DNA: TGTGCCTGGAGTGTACTACAGGGAGCTAATGAAAAACTGTTTTTT.

This chain links TRBV7-2 with TRBJ2-5; 10 nucleotides line up with TRBD1. V lost 5 bases to trimming and J lost 4 bases; unmatched junction nucleotides: 7. Germline CDR1 is SGHTA and CDR2 is FQGNSA. This CDR3 has 15 amino acids. DNA of the CDR3: TGTGCCAGCAGCCTCGGGACAGGGGTCCCAGAGACCCAGTACTTC. It encodes CASSLGTGVPETQYF.

This clone was seen just once. The gene calls are TRBV7-9 and TRBJ1-2; D gene ambiguous. CDR1 and CDR2 from the germline V gene are SEHNR and FQNEAQ (reference sequence). The CDR3 is 16 residues long. With 3 bases removed from V and 4 bases from J, the gap between germline ends came to 18 bases. The CDR3 region is CASSFPEGHYLYGYTF. The CDR3 bases are TGTGCCAGCAGCTTCCCCGAGGGCCATTACCTCTATGGCTACACCTTC.

The rearrangement joins TRBV18 to TRBJ1-5, with 8 bases fitting TRBD1. The CDR3 contains 16 residues. Germline V gene sequence: CDR1 KGHSH, CDR2 LQKENI. V lost 5 bases, J lost 1 base, and 7 bases stayed unmatched. The CDR3 coding sequence is TGTGCCAGCTCAGAGGCAGGGGGCGGGAGCAATCAGCCCCAGCATTTT. Translation: CASSEAGGGSNQPQHF.

The gene calls are TRBV6-5 and TRBJ2-1, with 8 bases aligning to TRBD1. This CDR3 is built from 16 residues. J gave up 3 bases and V 4 bases, and 8 bases lay outside the gene matches. Germline CDR1 and CDR2: MNHEY and SVGAGI. The chain's CDR3 is CASSSATGAFYNEQFF. The CDR3 nucleotides read TGTGCCAGCAGTTCGGCGACAGGGGCCTTCTACAATGAGCAGTTCTTC.

The gene calls are TRBV18 and TRBJ1-1; no clear D. CDR3 size: 14 residues. Trimming removed 4 bases at V and 0 bases at J, with 9 bases between. Germline V gene data show CDR1 as KGHSH and CDR2 as LQKENI. Here the CDR3 reads CASSLTGMNTEAFF. CDR3 DNA: TGTGCCAGCTCACTGACGGGGATGAACACTGAAGCTTTCTTT. The complete variable domain, with remaining parts taken from reference TRBV18 and TRBJ1-1, reads NAGVMQNPRHLVRRRGQEARLRCSPMKGHSHVYWYRQLPEEGLKFMVYLQKENIIDESGMPKERFSAEFPKEGPSILRIQQVVRGDSAAYFCASSLTGMNTEAFFGQGTRLTVV.

V gene TRBV7-9 combines with J gene TRBJ1-4; D not certain. The CDR3 sequence is 15 residues long. V lost 0 bases and J lost 5, with 10 bases in between. Germline CDR1 reads SEHNR; CDR2 reads FQNEAQ (reference sequence). The CDR3 DNA is TGTGCCAGCAGCTTAGCGTTCGCGGGGAATGAAAAACTGTTTTTT. Its translation is CASSLAFAGNEKLFF.

The rearrangement links TRBV7-9 to TRBJ1-3; D not resolved. CDR1 SEHNR and CDR2 FQNEAQ come from the germline V gene (reference sequence). With 2 bases removed from V and 0 bases from J, the gap between germline ends came to 14 bases. The CDR3 loop spans 17 amino acids. The CDR3 DNA follows: TGTGCCAGCAGCTTATGGGAGGGCGGTCTCTCTGGAAACACCATATATTTT. Its translation: CASSLWEGGLSGNTIYF.

The V gene is TRBV13, the J gene TRBJ2-3, with 8 bases matching TRBD1. The germline V gene has CDR1 PRHDT and CDR2 FYEKMQ (reference sequence). The CDR3 is made up of 17 amino acids. With 5 bases clipped from V and 5 bases from J, the junction kept 15 bases outside the gene matches. CDR3 sequence reads: CASSPSFERQGRDTQYF. The CDR3 nucleotides are TGTGCCAGCAGCCCATCTTTTGAAAGACAGGGGAGAGATACGCAGTATTTT.

CDR3 region: CASSQDPPAAVSVQETQYF. CDR3 DNA: TGCGCCAGCAGCCAAGATCCCCCCGCGGCTGTCTCCGTCCAAGAGACCCAGTACTTC. This chain links TRBV4-1 with TRBJ2-5; D is ambiguous. V shed 0 bases and J shed 1 base, with 21 bases lying between them. The CDR3 runs to 19 residues. From germline, CDR1 is MGHRA and CDR2 YSYEKL.